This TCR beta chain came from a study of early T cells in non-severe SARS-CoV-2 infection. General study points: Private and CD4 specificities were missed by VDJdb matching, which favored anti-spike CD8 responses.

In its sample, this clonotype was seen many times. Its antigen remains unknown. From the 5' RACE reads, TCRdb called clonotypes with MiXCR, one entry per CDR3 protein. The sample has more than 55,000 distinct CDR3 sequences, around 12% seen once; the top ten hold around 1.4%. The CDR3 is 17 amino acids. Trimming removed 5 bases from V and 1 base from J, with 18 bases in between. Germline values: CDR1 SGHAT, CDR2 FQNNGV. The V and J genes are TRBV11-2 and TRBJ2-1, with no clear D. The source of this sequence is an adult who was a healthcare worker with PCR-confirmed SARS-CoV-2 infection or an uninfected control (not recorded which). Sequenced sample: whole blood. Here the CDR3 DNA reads TGTGCCAGCAGCCTAGGCGTCATATGGCGGTCCTACAATGAGCAGTTCTTC. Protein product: CASSLGVIWRSYNEQFF.